Listed below are T cell receptor beta chains from one sample, sequenced in a study of blood T cells in healthy people across ages. MiXCR, applied by TCRdb to the 5' RACE reads, yields one record per CDR3 protein. The table lists more than 450,000 distinct CDR3 sequences, 25% to 35% of them singletons. These same data were also listed under a study on T cells of mothers and their children.

The sequencing sample was made of blood. All receptors come from a boy younger than 10 in good health. Both conserved end residues are trimmed from each CDR3. The order of the fields is V gene, J gene, CDR3 protein.

TRBV20-1	TRBJ2-1	SAGPGSQRREQF
TRBV20-1	TRBJ2-1	SASRGGSTYNEQF
TRBV20-1	TRBJ1-1	SAWPGRDTEAF
TRBV18	-	ASSRYHLSYEQY
TRBV7-9	TRBJ2-1	ASSLRAGGSYEQF
TRBV20-1	TRBJ1-1	SARGGRTTEAF
TRBV28	TRBJ1-4	AAGEGNEKLF
TRBV20-1	TRBJ2-5	SAITPAGEETQY
TRBV2	TRBJ1-2	ASIRSQAGPGYT
TRBV20-1	TRBJ2-7	SAKTGGSYEQY
TRBV29-1	TRBJ2-1	SVVGAGTGYNEQF
TRBV7-8	TRBJ2-1	ASSLKRGRSNEQF
TRBV7-9	TRBJ2-1	ASSSTGTSYNEQF
TRBV27	TRBJ2-5	VSRPGQGQETQY
TRBV4-1	TRBJ2-1	ASSQLAGGNKIYNEQF
TRBV7-6	TRBJ2-4	ASSRGSENIQY
TRBV15	TRBJ2-5	ATSGQGETQY
TRBV5-1	TRBJ2-5	ASSFQDRRETQY
TRBV12-5	TRBJ2-5	ASGLGLEETQY
TRBV20-1	TRBJ2-2	SARDRASGLTGELF
TRBV29-1	TRBJ1-2	SVSQSNYGYT
TRBV9	-	ASSAFYEQY
TRBV20-1	TRBJ2-4	SAIAGTGRNIQY
TRBV27	TRBJ1-5	ASSPNRGSNQPQH
TRBV3-1	TRBJ2-1	ASSQDGVGTGVNEQF
TRBV7-9	TRBJ1-4	ASSQIGSGVIEEKLF
TRBV7-8	TRBJ2-3	ASSRRDRSDTQY
TRBV20-1	TRBJ2-5	SAGGLAGIKQETQY
TRBV7-2	TRBJ2-5	ASSFPSGGAVRRETQY
TRBV25-1	TRBJ2-5	ASSELGDQETQY
TRBV10-3	TRBJ1-1	AISDWLNTEAF
TRBV12-5	TRBJ1-6	ASGSTGQYSPLH
TRBV3-1	TRBJ1-2	ASSLPGTGGSYGYT
TRBV10-3	TRBJ2-5	AISESQVETQY
TRBV29-1	TRBJ2-7	SVGGPDSYGSYEQY
TRBV4-3	TRBJ2-4	ASSQGGGGGKHIQY
TRBV6-5	TRBJ2-3	ASSYADRTSTDTQY
TRBV5-1	TRBJ1-2	ASSLASRGMGGYT
TRBV9	TRBJ2-5	ASSPRGQAWGETQY
TRBV20-1	TRBJ2-7	SAREGSSYEQY
TRBV15	TRBJ2-1	ATSRDYQTSSYNEQF
TRBV7-3	TRBJ2-3	ASSLAGLNTDTQY
TRBV27	TRBJ2-1	ASSLFGVVNEQF
TRBV14	TRBJ2-3	ASSPGLGTQY
TRBV20-1	TRBJ1-1	STTGGYTEAF